Below, 16 T cell receptor beta chains from the same sample are listed, as sequenced in a study of shared clonotypes between healthy human individuals. Measured with immunoSEQ multiplex PCR; TCRdb has only the in-frame clones, and not every one. This repertoire shows more than 1 million clones, approximately 80% found once; its top ten account for approximately 0.56%. What was sequenced was memory CD4+ T cells from PBMCs. The subset was: CD45RA-negative fraction. The receptors shown here come from a man aged 18 to 35 in good health. Some clones in this sample may be carry-over from other donors' samples.

The gene calls are TRBV6-5 and TRBJ1-1; D possibly corresponds to TRBD1 (6 bases). Trimming took 10 bases from V and 10 from J, leaving 25 bases between them. Germline lookup yields CDR1 MNHEY and CDR2 SVGAGI. The CDR3 totals 14 residues. CDR3 sequence reads: CATQGPGAWGVAFF. In DNA form, the CDR3 reads TGTGCCACCCAGGGCCCAGGGGCTTGGGGAGTAGCTTTCTTT.

The chain has TRBV4-3 and TRBJ2-1; 12 nucleotides align to TRBD2. V lost 4 bases and J lost 6; bases outside the gene matches: 7. Germline loops: CDR1 LGHNA, CDR2 YSLEER. The CDR3 runs 16 residues. The CDR3 DNA sequence: TGCGCCAGCAGCCGGACCGGGACTAGCGGGTTCAATGAGCAGTTCTTC. This gives the protein CASSRTGTSGFNEQFF.

The gene calls are TRBV11-2 and TRBJ2-5; unclear D gene. CDR1 and CDR2 from the germline V gene are SGHAT and FQNNGV. Trimming removed 7 bases from V and 2 bases from J, with 11 bases in between. The CDR3 length is 13 residues. This chain's CDR3 is CASTPRPQETQYF. The CDR3 nucleotides read TGTGCCAGCACCCCAAGACCGCAAGAGACCCAGTACTTC.

This rearrangement joins TRBV6-6 to TRBJ2-7; unclear D gene. The length of the CDR3 is 15 residues. Germline V gene sequence: CDR1 MNHNY, CDR2 SVGAGI (reference sequence). V was pared by 2 bases and J by 0 bases, with 11 bases between. CDR3 DNA: TGTGCCAGCAGTTACCTGGCGCTTAGCTCCTACGAGCAGTACTTC. It encodes CASSYLALSSYEQYF.

This chain uses TRBV2 with TRBJ2-1; no firm D call. The CDR3 is 11 residues long. CDR1 is SNHLY and CDR2 is FYNNEI in the germline V gene. V lost 8 bases and J 5 bases, leaving 7 bases between the germline ends. Here the CDR3 DNA reads TGTGCCAGCGAGTACGACAATGAGCAGTTCTTC. Translating gives CASEYDNEQFF.

J is TRBJ1-1 and V is TRBV28; TRBD1 might be the D (5 bases). Germline values: CDR1 MDHEN, CDR2 SYDVKM. The CDR3 has 15 residues. V gave up 7 bases and J gave up 7 bases, with 22 bases separating them. The DNA for the CDR3 is TGTGCCAGCATCCAAAGCCAGGGCGCGGGTGGTGAAGCTTTCTTT. It encodes CASIQSQGAGGEAFF.

The V call is TRBV28, the J call TRBJ1-5; D unresolved. The germline gives CDR1 MDHEN, CDR2 SYDVKM. CDR3 length: 13 residues. The V and J ends lost 7 bases and 1 base respectively, with 8 bases between them. DNA for the CDR3: TGTGCCAGCATGGTAGAAAGCAATCAGCCCCAGCATTTT. This gives the protein CASMVESNQPQHF.

The chain carries TRBV5-4 and TRBJ2-1; no definite D call. This CDR3 spans 15 amino acids. Germline CDR1 is SGHNT and CDR2 is YYREEE (reference sequence). Trimming stripped 2 bases from V and 7 bases from J, with 16 bases between. DNA for the CDR3: TGTGCCAGCAGCTTATGGAGCGCCCTGGGGAATGAGCAGTTCTTC. This encodes CASSLWSALGNEQFF.

V gene TRBV2 combines with J gene TRBJ2-2; 7 bases match TRBD1. CDR1 is SNHLY, CDR2 FYNNEI, per germline. CDR3 length equals 16 residues. J gave up 7 bases and V 6 bases, and 14 bases lay outside the gene matches. The chain's CDR3 is CASRRGRQGLGGELFF. The CDR3 nucleotides are TGTGCCAGCAGAAGAGGGAGACAGGGTTTGGGCGGGGAGCTGTTTTTT. Filled out from reference TRBV2 and TRBJ2-2, the complete variable domain reads EPEVTQTPSHQVTQMGQEVILRCVPISNHLYFYWYRQILGQKVEFLVSFYNNEISEKSEIFDDQFSVERPDGSNFTLKIRSTKLEDSAMYFCASRRGRQGLGGELFFGEGSRLTVL.

On this clone: The same CDR3 can be traced to other DNA sequences in this sample. The chain combines TRBV4-3 with TRBJ2-2; no definite D call. The germline gives CDR1 LGHNA, CDR2 YSLEER. Trimming left V 0 bases short and J 5 bases short, with 10 bases between. The length of the CDR3 is 15 residues. The CDR3 protein is CASSQESYGTGELFF. DNA for the CDR3: TGCGCCAGCAGCCAAGAGTCGTATGGAACCGGGGAGCTGTTTTTT.

This chain uses TRBV4-3 with TRBJ1-2, with D unclear. Germline V gene sequence: CDR1 LGHNA, CDR2 YSLEER. This CDR3 is 17 amino acids long. Between the trimmed V and J ends, which lost 1 base and 5 bases, there was a span of 20 bases. The CDR3 DNA sequence: TGCGCCAGCAGCCAAGTTTTATTCCGGGCCTCGGGGTATGGCTACACCTTC. It yields the protein CASSQVLFRASGYGYTF.

This clone was seen a few times. The chain is built from TRBV7-9 and TRBJ2-5; possible D gene TRBD1, 5 bases. Deletions cut 5 bases from V and 4 bases from J, with 20 bases between. CDR3 length: 16 residues. Germline assignment: CDR1 SEHNR and CDR2 FQNEAQ (reference sequence). CDR3 in amino acids: CASSLQVAGPRETQYF. CDR3 in DNA: TGTGCCAGCAGCCTACAGGTGGCCGGCCCTAGAGAGACCCAGTACTTC.

The chain combines TRBV11-3 with TRBJ1-1; tentative D call: TRBD1 (5 bases). V lost 2 bases and J 8 bases, leaving 15 bases between the germline ends. Germline V gene sequence: CDR1 SGHNT, CDR2 YENEEA. The CDR3 has 14 residues. The CDR3 loop is CASSLRGTSGEAFF. CDR3 sequence (DNA): TGTGCCAGCAGCTTACGGGGCACAAGCGGGGAAGCTTTCTTT.

This clone was detected only once. V usage is TRBV5-6 and J usage is TRBJ2-5; 7 nucleotides align to TRBD2. The J call may be incorrect, as the DNA end agrees better with TRBJ2-7. This CDR3 spans 17 amino acids. CDR1 is SGHDT and CDR2 is YYEEEE in the germline V gene. CDR3 DNA sequence: TGTGCCAGCAGCTTGGGTGGTTCTGCGGGGGATGCATACGAGCAGTACTTC. Amino acid sequence: CASSLGGSAGDAYEQYF.

V gene TRBV28 combines with J gene TRBJ2-7; D is possibly TRBD2 (5 bases). Germline CDR1 is MDHEN and CDR2 is SYDVKM. There are 17 residues in the CDR3. Trimming removed 6 bases at V and 4 bases at J, with 25 bases between. The CDR3 DNA is TGTGCCAGCAGCCCTGGAACTATCGCAAAACTAGTTTACGAGCAGTACTTC. Its protein is CASSPGTIAKLVYEQYF.

This clone was seen only once. The chain couples TRBV7-9 to TRBJ2-5; possibly TRBD2 for D (6 bases). V shed 4 bases and J shed 4 bases, with 10 bases lying between them. Germline CDR1 is SEHNR and CDR2 is FQNEAQ (reference sequence). This CDR3 spans 13 amino acids. CDR3: CASSWAGLETQYF. The CDR3, as DNA: TGTGCCAGCAGCTGGGCGGGGTTAGAGACCCAGTACTTC.